This entry lists 23 T cell receptor beta chains sequenced from one sample in a study of Graves' ophthalmopathy and Graves' hyperthyroidism. Amplification targeted the TCR beta CDR3 regions, with RNA transcripts as the source material. The authors performed first-round RT-PCR with HTBI primers and then a second-round multiplex PCR. TCRdb redid the calling of the multiplex PCR reads with MiXCR, one entry per CDR3 protein. The sample yields over 450,000 distinct CDR3 sequences, 14% seen once. The sample was blood. Source of these receptors: a woman aged 30 to 39 with Graves' ophthalmopathy.

The V and J genes are TRBV6-1 and TRBJ1-1, with TRBD1 as a possible D gene (6 bases). Trimming removed 6 bases from V and 3 bases from J, with 14 bases in between. Per germline, CDR1 MNHNS and CDR2 SASEGT. The CDR3 extends over 14 amino acids. The CDR3 DNA follows: TGTGCCAGCAGGCTCGATGGGGGCGACACTGAAGCTTTCTTT. Amino acids: CASRLDGGDTEAFF.

The table lists this clonotype with many counts. Here the CDR3 DNA reads TGTGCCAGCAGACAGGGAATCACTGAAGCTTTCTTT. This gives the protein CASRQGITEAFF. The chain has TRBV12-3 or TRBV12-4 and TRBJ1-1, with a tentative D call TRBD1 (6 bases). The CDR3 runs to 12 residues. Trimming took 6 bases from V and 4 from J, leaving 9 bases between them.

The V gene is TRBV6-1, the J gene TRBJ2-5, with 10 bases matching TRBD1. Germline CDR1 and CDR2: MNHNS and SASEGT. The CDR3 length is 14 residues. The J segment lost 5 bases and the V segment lost 6 bases, leaving 6 bases of the junction unmatched. The DNA for the CDR3 is TGTGCCAGCAGACCGGGACAGGGGTGGGAGACCCAGTACTTC. Amino acids: CASRPGQGWETQYF.

This clonotype was detected a few times. The junction departs from germline at one end; a sequencing error may be responsible. The V and J genes are TRBV20-1 and TRBJ2-5; the match to TRBD2 covers 7 bases. Germline CDR1 DFQATT, CDR2 SNEGSKA (reference sequence). This CDR3 is built from 15 residues. CDR3 nucleotides: TGCAGTGCCTCCCCGGGGGGATCTACGCAAGAGGCCCAGTACTTC. Residues: CSASPGGSTQEAQYF.

J is TRBJ2-2 and V is TRBV28; tentatively, D is TRBD2 (5 bases). The length of the CDR3 is 15 residues. V gave up 3 bases and J gave up 0 bases, with 8 bases separating them. The germline V gene encodes CDR1 MDHEN and CDR2 SYDVKM. In nucleotides, the CDR3 is TGTGCCAGCAGTTTCGGGGTGGCGAACACCGGGGAGCTGTTTTTT. Protein: CASSFGVANTGELFF.

This clonotype occurred many times. The chain uses TRBV6-5 and TRBJ2-7; the match to TRBD1 covers 11 bases. CDR1 and CDR2 from the germline V gene are MNHEY and SVGAGI. Unmatched junction bases numbered 16, after V lost 7 bases and J lost 11 bases. The CDR3 contains 15 residues. As DNA, the CDR3 is TGTGCCAGCACCACTGGGGGGACAGGGGGTCAAGCGGAGTACTTC. The encoded protein is CASTTGGTGGQAEYF.

This clonotype showed up many times. The chain combines TRBV28 with TRBJ1-2; possible D gene TRBD1, 6 bases. CDR3 length: 13 residues. CDR1 is MDHEN, CDR2 SYDVKM, per germline. Trimming shortened V by 6 bases and J by 10 bases, and 18 bases separated the two germline ends. The CDR3, as DNA: TGTGCCAGCAGCCGCGGGGGCGTCGGGAACTACACCTTC. This encodes CASSRGGVGNYTF.

This clonotype was recorded many times. The CDR3: CAAGTLGEQYF. CDR3 coding DNA: TGTGCCGCCGGGACTCTGGGGGAGCAGTACTTC. The rearrangement uses TRBV24-1 and TRBJ2-7; tentatively, D is TRBD2 (6 bases). The CDR3 has 11 residues. Trimming stripped 12 bases from V and 7 bases from J, with 15 bases between. Germline CDR1 reads KGHDR; CDR2 reads SFDVKD.

Worth noting for this clonotype: A much more abundant neighbour one base away suggests this may be a read error. This sequence joins TRBV11-2 and TRBJ2-7; 11 bases map to TRBD2. The germline V gene has CDR1 SGHAT and CDR2 FQNNGV. The CDR3 has 19 amino acids. Here the CDR3 DNA reads TGTGCCAGCAGCAAACTAGGGTCCGGGACTAGCGGAATTCCCTACGATCAGTACTTC. Encoded protein: CASSKLGSGTSGIPYDQYF.

This clonotype was observed at least ten times. The gene calls are TRBV12-3 or TRBV12-4 and TRBJ1-1; no definite D call. Trimming pared 5 bases from V and 0 bases from J, leaving 7 bases between. This CDR3 is built from 13 residues. CDR3 DNA: TGTGCCAGCAGTATGGGCTTGAACACTGAAGCTTTCTTT. Translating gives CASSMGLNTEAFF.

The chain uses TRBV28 and TRBJ1-2; 11 bases align to TRBD1. V was clipped by 4 bases and J by 3 bases; unmatched bases: 10. Germline V gene sequence: CDR1 MDHEN, CDR2 SYDVKM. The CDR3 totals 17 residues. The CDR3 DNA is TGTGCCAGCAGTTCCTCGCGGACAGGGGGCGCCCACTATGGCTACACCTTC. Encoded protein: CASSSSRTGGAHYGYTF.

This clonotype was observed many times. This chain joins TRBV7-2 and TRBJ2-5; D is ambiguous. CDR1 SGHTA and CDR2 FQGNSA come from the germline V gene. The CDR3 length is 12 residues. V lost 3 bases and J lost 5, with 7 bases in between. CDR3 loop: CASSFGVETQYF. Written as DNA, the CDR3 is TGTGCCAGCAGCTTCGGTGTGGAGACCCAGTACTTC.

This chain links TRBV5-1 with TRBJ2-5; 14 nucleotides agree with TRBD2. The V gene's germline CDR1 is SGHRS and CDR2 YFSETQ. The CDR3 consists of 17 residues. V dropped 4 bases and J dropped 5; count of bases not matched to a gene: 10. The CDR3 nucleotides read TGCGCCAGCAGCCCGGGACTAGCGGGAGCCCGCGAGGAGACCCAGTACTTC. The encoded protein is CASSPGLAGAREETQYF.

This clonotype was seen only once. The chain recombines TRBV18 with TRBJ2-2; the D gene is possibly TRBD2 (5 bases). Germline lookup yields CDR1 KGHSH and CDR2 LQKENI. The CDR3 has 17 amino acids. Deletions cut 2 bases from V and 6 bases from J, with 19 bases between. The chain's CDR3 is CASSPAPYFEGSGELFF. The DNA for the CDR3 is TGTGCCAGCTCACCAGCCCCTTATTTTGAGGGTTCCGGGGAGCTGTTTTTT.

This clonotype has at least ten counts. The V and J genes are TRBV20-1 and TRBJ2-7; unclear D gene. Germline V CDR1 and CDR2: DFQATT, SNEGSKA (reference sequence). This CDR3 is built from 14 residues. V dropped 1 base and J dropped 5 bases, with 15 bases sitting between them. The CDR3 DNA reads as TGCAGTGCTAGAGTGAATAGTATTTTCCACGAGCAGTACTTC. As protein: CSARVNSIFHEQYF.

This clonotype was seen ten or more times. The chain carries TRBV7-3 and TRBJ1-1; D possibly corresponds to TRBD1 (6 bases). V shed 5 bases and J shed 5 bases, with 15 bases lying between them. Per germline, CDR1 SGHTA and CDR2 FQGTGA. This CDR3 has 14 residues. The CDR3 loop is CASSLQGTITEAFF. CDR3 sequence (DNA): TGTGCCAGCAGCCTACAGGGAACGATTACTGAAGCTTTCTTT.

Ten or more counts support this clonotype. The chain has TRBV11-2 and TRBJ1-5; perhaps TRBD1 as D (5 bases). Per the germline V gene, CDR1 is SGHAT and CDR2 is FQNNGV. V dropped 3 bases and J dropped 0 bases, with 15 bases sitting between them. This CDR3 comprises 17 residues. In DNA form, the CDR3 reads TGTGCCAGCAGCTTGAAAGGCAGGGACTTTAGCAATCAGCCCCAGCATTTT. Its translation: CASSLKGRDFSNQPQHF.

This clonotype has ten or more counts. The V and J genes are TRBV20-1 and TRBJ2-7; TRBD1 agrees at 8 bases. Germline values: CDR1 DFQATT, CDR2 SNEGSKA (reference sequence). V was clipped by 6 bases and J by 3 bases; unmatched bases: 4. The CDR3 is 12 amino acids. The CDR3 protein is CSAWDRSYEQYF. The CDR3 nucleotides are TGCAGTGCCTGGGACAGGAGCTACGAGCAGTACTTC.

This clonotype has a count of ten or more. The chain combines TRBV28 with TRBJ1-5, with unresolved D. Trimming stripped 2 bases from V and 7 bases from J, with 6 bases between. Per the germline V gene, CDR1 is MDHEN and CDR2 is SYDVKM. This CDR3 has 12 amino acids. This CDR3 is CASSLTSQPQHF. The CDR3 DNA follows: TGTGCCAGCAGTTTAACCAGCCAGCCCCAGCATTTT. Full variable domain (remainder filled in from reference TRBV28 and TRBJ1-5): DVKVTQSSRYLVKRTGEKVFLECVQDMDHENMFWYRQDPGLGLRLIYFSYDVKMKEKGDIPEGYSVSREKKERFSLILESASTNQTSMYLCASSLTSQPQHFGDGTRLSIL.

This clonotype occurred a few times. V and J are TRBV7-9 and TRBJ2-5; D is perhaps TRBD1 (5 bases). The CDR3 totals 14 residues. Germline V gives CDR1 SEHNR, CDR2 FQNEAQ (reference sequence). Trimming cost V 3 bases and J 5 bases, with 13 bases left between them. The CDR3 spells CASSFPGSRETQYF. As DNA, the CDR3 is TGTGCCAGCAGCTTCCCAGGGTCGCGGGAGACCCAGTACTTC.

The table lists this clonotype with many counts. The chain has TRBV12-3 or TRBV12-4 and TRBJ2-7; 13 positions agree with TRBD2. Trimming removed 6 bases from V and 7 bases from J; junction bases left unmatched: 6. The CDR3 totals 14 residues. This chain's CDR3 is CASSGTSGVREQYF. Here the CDR3 DNA reads TGTGCCAGCAGCGGGACTAGCGGGGTGAGGGAGCAGTACTTC.

The table lists this clonotype with many counts. The rearrangement uses TRBV6-2 or TRBV6-3 and TRBJ2-6; 9 nucleotides agree with TRBD1. After removal of 6 bases from V and 0 bases from J, the junction contained 9 bases not matched to a gene. This CDR3 is built from 18 residues. Per germline, CDR1 MNHEY and CDR2 SVGEGT. The CDR3 coding sequence is TGTGCCAGCAGCCGCTGGGGACAGGGCCCCTCTGGGGCCAACGTCCTGACTTTC. Translating it yields CASSRWGQGPSGANVLTF.

In this sample, this clonotype turned up many times. The chain recombines TRBV28 with TRBJ2-7, with D tentatively TRBD2 (7 bases). Between the trimmed V and J ends, which lost 5 bases and 4 bases, there was a span of 18 bases. Germline V gene sequence: CDR1 MDHEN, CDR2 SYDVKM. This CDR3 spans 15 amino acids. This CDR3 reads CASSTRGAAFYEQYF. CDR3 sequence (DNA): TGTGCCAGCAGTACCCGGGGGGCGGCGTTTTACGAGCAGTACTTC.